This TCR beta chain stems from a study of a mutant IDH1 vaccine in newly diagnosed glioma. Study as a whole: Earlier care involved radiotherapy, temozolomide, or both, and the majority received both.

Sequencing was performed with immunoSEQ multiplex PCR; in TCRdb, only in-frame clones are kept and a portion is missing. The table records 43,000 or so clones, approximately 92% of them present only once. V gave up 1 base and J gave up 2 bases, with 12 bases separating them. CDR1 is LNHDA, CDR2 SQIVND, per germline (reference sequence). CDR3 length: 15 residues. Time point reported: week 35, safety follow-up. With topical imiquimod, each dose of the vaccine consisted of 300 ug of mutant IDH1 20-mer peptide. About this clone: Its antigen is as yet unknown.

This TCR derives from a man in his forties or fifties with glioma. V is TRBV19 and J is TRBJ2-7, with D maybe TRBD1 (6 bases). The sequenced sample was PBMCs, obtained from a glioma patient whose treatment included an IDH1 peptide vaccine. DNA for the CDR3: TGTGCCAGTAGTATAGTCTCAGGGGCGGCCTACGAGCAGTACTTC. Amino acid sequence: CASSIVSGAAYEQYF.